The 9 T cell receptor beta chains below were found in one sample sequenced in a study of blood T cell repertoires in COVID-19. Here immunoSEQ multiplex PCR was the method, and the copy in TCRdb shows in-frame clones only, minus some. The sample carries about 27,000 clones, 88% recorded once. The specimen was peripheral blood. These receptors all stem from a woman aged 45 to 65 with active COVID-19.

Of note for this clone: Sequence at one end of the junction differs from germline and may be a read error. This chain links TRBV18 with TRBJ1-2; no clear D. The length of the CDR3 is 14 residues. Germline lookup yields CDR1 KGHSH and CDR2 LQKENI. The CDR3 is CASPPNPGGYGYTF. The DNA for the CDR3 is TGTGCCAGCCCACCGAATCCAGGAGGCTATGGCTACACCTTC.

The V and J genes are TRBV5-1 and TRBJ2-7; D unresolved. V was clipped by 4 bases and J by 4 bases, with 18 bases between them. The V gene's germline CDR1 is SGHRS and CDR2 YFSETQ. The CDR3 sequence is 15 residues long. CDR3 protein: CASSPDKAKWYEQYF. The DNA for the CDR3 is TGCGCCAGCAGCCCTGACAAGGCTAAGTGGTACGAGCAGTACTTC.

The genes are TRBV9 and TRBJ1-3, with TRBD1 as a possible D gene (6 bases). CDR3 length: 17 residues. V was clipped by 4 bases and J by 0 bases, with 17 bases between them. CDR1 is SGDLS, CDR2 YYNGEE, per germline. For the CDR3, the DNA is TGTGCCAGCAGCACCTCGGGGGCGGGAGTCTCTGGAAACACCATATATTTT. Translated: CASSTSGAGVSGNTIYF. Filled out from reference TRBV9 and TRBJ1-3, the complete variable domain reads DSGVTQTPKHLITATGQRVTLRCSPRSGDLSVYWYQQSLDQGLQFLIQYYNGEERAKGNILERFSAQQFPDLHSELNLSSLELGDSALYFCASSTSGAGVSGNTIYFGEGSWLTVV.

V gene TRBV27 combines with J gene TRBJ2-7; 12 nucleotides agree with TRBD2. V lost 6 bases, J lost 3 bases, and 9 bases stayed unmatched. The germline V gene has CDR1 MNHEY and CDR2 SMNVEV (reference sequence). The CDR3 is 16 residues long. CDR3 in amino acids: CASRLQTSGSFYEQYF. The CDR3 nucleotides read TGTGCCAGCAGGCTACAGACTAGCGGGAGTTTCTACGAGCAGTACTTC.

This chain joins TRBV6-5 and TRBJ1-1, with 8 positions matching TRBD1. This CDR3 spans 13 amino acids. Germline CDR1 MNHEY, CDR2 SVGAGI. V dropped 6 bases and J dropped 1; count of bases not matched to a gene: 1. The DNA of the CDR3 is TGTGCCAGCAGGGACAGGGAGAACACTGAAGCTTTCTTT. Translating it yields CASRDRENTEAFF.

The genes are TRBV28 and TRBJ2-7; TRBD1 is a possible D gene (6 bases). The CDR3 has 13 amino acids. V lost 2 bases and J lost 2, with 7 bases in between. Germline V gene data show CDR1 as MDHEN and CDR2 as SYDVKM. The CDR3 region is CASSLGQPYEQYF. The CDR3 coding sequence is TGTGCCAGCAGTTTAGGACAGCCCTACGAGCAGTACTTC.

V gene TRBV10-3 combines with J gene TRBJ2-7; 11 positions agree with TRBD1. V dropped 3 bases and J dropped 2; count of bases not matched to a gene: 6. CDR1 and CDR2 from the germline V gene are ENHRY and SYGVKD. This CDR3 has 16 amino acids. The CDR3, as DNA: TGTGCCATCAGTGAACTAGGGACAGGGGGGACCTACGAGCAGTACTTC. Encoded protein: CAISELGTGGTYEQYF.

The CDR3: CASSLYGSTEAFF. CDR3 nucleotides: TGCGCCAGCAGCTTGTATGGGAGCACTGAAGCTTTCTTT. This chain connects TRBV5-1 to TRBJ1-1; no reliable D call. This CDR3 contains 13 residues. The V gene lost 1 base and the J gene lost 4 bases, with 8 bases spanning the gap. The germline V gene has CDR1 SGHRS and CDR2 YFSETQ.

This clone appeared a few times. V is TRBV11-2 and J is TRBJ1-3; D gene unclear. From germline, CDR1 is SGHAT and CDR2 FQNNGV. This CDR3 spans 16 amino acids. The V end lost 1 base, the J end lost 0 bases, and 10 bases lay between the germline ends. Here the CDR3 reads CASSLGQRISGNTIYF. In nucleotides, the CDR3 is TGTGCCAGCAGCTTAGGACAAAGAATCTCTGGAAACACCATATATTTT.